This T cell receptor (beta chain) emerged from a study of blood T cell repertoires in COVID-19. As for the study in general: Acute-phase and convalescent COVID-19 samples originated in the United States, Italy and Spain. The analysed material was cDNA or gDNA that came from T cells, B-cell-depleted T cells, or PBMCs.

Per the original data handling: By means of reference gene primer amplification, nucleated cell counts were estimated. Data came from immunoSEQ multiplex PCR; TCRdb stores just in-frame clones and leaves some out. V and J calls and clone size are given by that table; D and trimming were obtained from the DNA. There are 200,000 or so clones in the sample; about 88% occur only once, and 2.1% lies in the top ten. The specimen was peripheral blood. This receptor was obtained from an older man with active or convalescent COVID-19.

CDR3 nucleotide sequence: TGTGCCAGCAGTGAACTTGGGACAGGATCTCTGCCCCAGCATTTT. Translation: CASSELGTGSLPQHF. The chain has TRBV2 and TRBJ1-5; 8 nucleotides match TRBD1. The J segment lost 9 bases and the V segment lost 2 bases, leaving 9 bases of the junction unmatched. The CDR3 extends over 15 amino acids. Per germline, CDR1 SNHLY and CDR2 FYNNEI.